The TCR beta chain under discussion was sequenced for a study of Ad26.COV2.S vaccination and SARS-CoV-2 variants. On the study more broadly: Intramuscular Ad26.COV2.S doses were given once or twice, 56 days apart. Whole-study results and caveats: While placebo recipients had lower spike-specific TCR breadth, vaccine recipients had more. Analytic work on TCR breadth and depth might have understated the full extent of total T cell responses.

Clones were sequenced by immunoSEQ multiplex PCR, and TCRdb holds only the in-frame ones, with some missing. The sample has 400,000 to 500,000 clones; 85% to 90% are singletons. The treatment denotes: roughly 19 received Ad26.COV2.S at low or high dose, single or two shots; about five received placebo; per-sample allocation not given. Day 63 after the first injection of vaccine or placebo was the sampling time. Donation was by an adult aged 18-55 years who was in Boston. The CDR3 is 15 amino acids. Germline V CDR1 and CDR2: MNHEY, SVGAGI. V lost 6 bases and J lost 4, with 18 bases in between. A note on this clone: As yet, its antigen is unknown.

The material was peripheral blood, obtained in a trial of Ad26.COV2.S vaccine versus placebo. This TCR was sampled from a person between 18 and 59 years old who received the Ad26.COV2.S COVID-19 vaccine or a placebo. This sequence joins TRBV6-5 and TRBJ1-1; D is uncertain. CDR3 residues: CASRIHGSDGTEAFF. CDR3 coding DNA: TGTGCCAGCAGAATTCACGGCAGCGACGGCACTGAAGCTTTCTTT.